The clone carrying this T cell receptor beta chain came up a few times. As yet, its antigen is unknown. The sample belongs to a study of CD8 T cells in ankylosing spondylitis. The authors made TCR beta libraries by quantitative 5'-RACE with molecular barcodes. From the 5' RACE reads, TCRdb called clonotypes with MiXCR, one entry per CDR3 protein. The data hold 150,000 to 200,000 distinct CDR3 sequences, with around 19% observed a single time. Study outcomes and limitations: Earlier authors reported some of these motif variants in reactive arthritis synovial fluid and blood. Relatively rare in peripheral blood, disease-linked clones were also CD8+. Clones tied to disease were said to be significantly enriched in matched ankylosing spondylitis synovial fluid.

V shed 2 bases and J shed 7 bases, with 11 bases lying between them. CDR1 is MNHEY, CDR2 SVGAGI, per germline. This CDR3 has 14 amino acids. The receptor was isolated from a male donor with ankylosing spondylitis or in good health (not recorded which). The J gene is TRBJ1-4, the V gene TRBV6-5; the D gene is possibly TRBD1 (5 bases). The sequenced sample consisted of blood, either unsorted or a sorted T cell fraction (not recorded which). Written as DNA, the CDR3 is TGTGCCAGCAGTTACAGGGGTTTTCGTGAAAAACTGTTTTTT. Translating it yields CASSYRGFREKLFF.